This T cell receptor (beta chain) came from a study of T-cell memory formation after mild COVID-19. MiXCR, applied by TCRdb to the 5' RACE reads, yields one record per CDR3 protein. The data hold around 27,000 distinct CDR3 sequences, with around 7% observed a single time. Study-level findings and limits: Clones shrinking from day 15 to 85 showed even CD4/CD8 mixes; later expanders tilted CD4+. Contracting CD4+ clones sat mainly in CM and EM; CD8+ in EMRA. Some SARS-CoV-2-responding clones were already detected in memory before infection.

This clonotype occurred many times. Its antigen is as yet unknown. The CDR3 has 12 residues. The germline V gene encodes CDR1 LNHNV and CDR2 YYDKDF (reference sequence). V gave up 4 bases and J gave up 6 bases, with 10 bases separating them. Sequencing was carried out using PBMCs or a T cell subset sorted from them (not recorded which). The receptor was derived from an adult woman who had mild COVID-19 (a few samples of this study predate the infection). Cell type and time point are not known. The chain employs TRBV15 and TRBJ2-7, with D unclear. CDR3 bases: TGTGCCACCAGCACAAGGTTGGGCGAGCAGTACTTC. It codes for CATSTRLGEQYF.